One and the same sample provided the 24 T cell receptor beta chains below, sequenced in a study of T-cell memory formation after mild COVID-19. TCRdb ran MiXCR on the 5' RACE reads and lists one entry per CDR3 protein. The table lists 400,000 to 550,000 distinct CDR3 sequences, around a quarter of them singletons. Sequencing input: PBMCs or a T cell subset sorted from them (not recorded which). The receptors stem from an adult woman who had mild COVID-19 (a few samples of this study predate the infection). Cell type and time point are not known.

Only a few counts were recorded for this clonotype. The DNA for the CDR3 is TGTGCCACCAGTGATGCTAGCGGGAGGGACCACGAGCAGTACTTC. Protein sequence: CATSDASGRDHEQYF. V is TRBV24-1 and J is TRBJ2-7, with 12 bases identical to TRBD2. Per the germline V gene, CDR1 is KGHDR and CDR2 is SFDVKD. J was trimmed by 5 bases and V by 3 bases; bases with no gene match: 4. The length of the CDR3 is 15 residues.

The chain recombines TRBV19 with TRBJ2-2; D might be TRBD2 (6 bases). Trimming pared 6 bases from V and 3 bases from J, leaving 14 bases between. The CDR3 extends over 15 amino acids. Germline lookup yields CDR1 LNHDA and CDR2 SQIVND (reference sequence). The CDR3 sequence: CASRARGRYTGELFF. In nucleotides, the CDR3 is TGTGCCAGTAGGGCCCGGGGGAGGTACACCGGGGAGCTGTTTTTT.

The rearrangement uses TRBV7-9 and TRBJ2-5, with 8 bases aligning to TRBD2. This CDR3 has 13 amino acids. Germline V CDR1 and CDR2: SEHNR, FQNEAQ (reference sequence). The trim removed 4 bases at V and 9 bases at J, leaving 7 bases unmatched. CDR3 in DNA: TGTGCCAGCAGCTCCTCGGGACTAGTCGCCCAGTACTTC. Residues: CASSSSGLVAQYF. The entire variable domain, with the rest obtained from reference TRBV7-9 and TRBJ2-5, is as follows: DTGVSQNPRHKITKRGQNVTFRCDPISEHNRLYWYRQTLGQGPEFLTYFQNEAQLEKSRLLSDRFSAERPKGSFSTLEIQRTEQGDSAMYLCASSSSGLVAQYFGPGTRLLVL.

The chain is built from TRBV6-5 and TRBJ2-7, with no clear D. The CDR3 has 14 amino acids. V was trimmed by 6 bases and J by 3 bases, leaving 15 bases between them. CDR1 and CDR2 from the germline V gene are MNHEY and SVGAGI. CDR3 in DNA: TGTGCCAGCAGCTCAGATACACGAAACTACGAGCAGTACTTC. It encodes CASSSDTRNYEQYF.

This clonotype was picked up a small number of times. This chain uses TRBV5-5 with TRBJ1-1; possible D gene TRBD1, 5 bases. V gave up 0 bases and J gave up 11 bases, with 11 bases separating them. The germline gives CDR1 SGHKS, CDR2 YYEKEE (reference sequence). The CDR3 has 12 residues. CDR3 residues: CASSLERDGAFF. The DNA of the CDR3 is TGTGCCAGCAGCTTGGAGAGGGACGGGGCTTTCTTT.

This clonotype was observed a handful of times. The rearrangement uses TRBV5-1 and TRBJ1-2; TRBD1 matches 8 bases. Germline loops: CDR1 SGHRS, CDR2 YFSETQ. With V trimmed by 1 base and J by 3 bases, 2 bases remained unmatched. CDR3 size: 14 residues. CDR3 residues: CASSLSGGDYGYTF. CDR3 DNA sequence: TGCGCCAGCAGCTTGTCAGGGGGCGACTATGGCTACACCTTC.

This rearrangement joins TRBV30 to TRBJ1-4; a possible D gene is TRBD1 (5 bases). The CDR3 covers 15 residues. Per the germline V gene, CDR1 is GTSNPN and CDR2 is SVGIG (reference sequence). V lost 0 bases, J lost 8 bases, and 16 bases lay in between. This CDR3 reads CAWSVVGRRREKLFF. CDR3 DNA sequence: TGTGCCTGGAGTGTTGTGGGGCGGCGGCGGGAAAAACTGTTTTTT.

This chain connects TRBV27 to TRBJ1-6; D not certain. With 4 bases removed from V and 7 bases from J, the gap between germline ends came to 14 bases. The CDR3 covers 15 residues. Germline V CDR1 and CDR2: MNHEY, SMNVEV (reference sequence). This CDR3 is CASSSPDGFNSPLHF. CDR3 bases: TGTGCCAGCAGTTCACCGGACGGATTCAATTCACCCCTCCACTTT.

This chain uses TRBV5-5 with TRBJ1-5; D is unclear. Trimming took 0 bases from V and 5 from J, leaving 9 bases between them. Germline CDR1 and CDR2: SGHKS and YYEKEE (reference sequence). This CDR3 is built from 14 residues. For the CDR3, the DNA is TGTGCCAGCAGCTTGGGGACCGTGGATCAGCCCCAGCATTTT. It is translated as CASSLGTVDQPQHF.

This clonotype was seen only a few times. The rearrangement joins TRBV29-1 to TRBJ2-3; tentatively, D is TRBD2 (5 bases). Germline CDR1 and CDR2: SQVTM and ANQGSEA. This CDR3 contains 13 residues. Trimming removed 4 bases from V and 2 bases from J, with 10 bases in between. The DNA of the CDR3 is TGCAGCGTTGGCCTCCGGGACACAGATACGCAGTATTTT. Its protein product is CSVGLRDTDTQYF.

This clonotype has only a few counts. CDR3: CASSSDGAYEQYF. CDR3 coding DNA: TGCGCCAGCAGCTCAGACGGTGCCTACGAGCAGTACTTC. The chain links TRBV5-1 to TRBJ2-7; D remains ambiguous. V lost 3 bases and J lost 2, with 9 bases in between. Germline CDR1 reads SGHRS; CDR2 reads YFSETQ. CDR3 length: 13 residues.

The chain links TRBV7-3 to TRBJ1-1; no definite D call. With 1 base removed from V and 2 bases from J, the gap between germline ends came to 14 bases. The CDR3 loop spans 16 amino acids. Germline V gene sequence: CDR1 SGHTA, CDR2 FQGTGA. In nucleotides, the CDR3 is TGTGCCAGCAGCTTAATACATGCAGGCCTCAACACTGAAGCTTTCTTT. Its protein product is CASSLIHAGLNTEAFF. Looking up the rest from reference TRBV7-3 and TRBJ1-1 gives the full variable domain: GAGVSQTPSNKVTEKGKYVELRCDPISGHTALYWYRQSLGQGPEFLIYFQGTGAADDSGLPNDRFFAVRPEGSVSTLKIQRTERGDSAVYLCASSLIHAGLNTEAFFGQGTRLTVV.

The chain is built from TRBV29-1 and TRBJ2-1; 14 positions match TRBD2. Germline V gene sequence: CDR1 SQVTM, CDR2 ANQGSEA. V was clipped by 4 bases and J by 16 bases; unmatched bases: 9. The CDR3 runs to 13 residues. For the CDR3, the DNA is TGCAGCGTTGCGGGACTAGCGGGAGAAGGGTTATTCTTC. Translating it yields CSVAGLAGEGLFF.

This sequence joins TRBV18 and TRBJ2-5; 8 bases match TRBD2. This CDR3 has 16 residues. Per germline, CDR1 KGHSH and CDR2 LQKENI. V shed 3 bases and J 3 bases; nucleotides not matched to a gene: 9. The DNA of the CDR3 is TGTGCCAGCTCACCCTACGATTATAGCGGGGAAGAGACCCAGTACTTC. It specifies CASSPYDYSGEETQYF. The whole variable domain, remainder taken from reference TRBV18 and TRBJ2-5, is NAGVMQNPRHLVRRRGQEARLRCSPMKGHSHVYWYRQLPEEGLKFMVYLQKENIIDESGMPKERFSAEFPKEGPSILRIQQVVRGDSAAYFCASSPYDYSGEETQYFGPGTRLLVL.

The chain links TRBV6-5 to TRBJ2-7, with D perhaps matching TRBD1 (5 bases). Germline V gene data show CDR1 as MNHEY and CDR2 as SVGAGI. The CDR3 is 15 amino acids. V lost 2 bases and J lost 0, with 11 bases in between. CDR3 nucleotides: TGTGCCAGCAGTTACGGCAGGGCCAGCTCCTACGAGCAGTACTTC. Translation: CASSYGRASSYEQYF.

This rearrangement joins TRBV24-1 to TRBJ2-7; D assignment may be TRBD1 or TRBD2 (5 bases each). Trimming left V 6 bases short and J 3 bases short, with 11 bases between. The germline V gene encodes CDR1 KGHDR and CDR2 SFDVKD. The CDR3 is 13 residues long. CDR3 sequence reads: CATSLGTGYEQYF. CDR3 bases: TGTGCCACCAGTCTAGGGACGGGCTACGAGCAGTACTTC.

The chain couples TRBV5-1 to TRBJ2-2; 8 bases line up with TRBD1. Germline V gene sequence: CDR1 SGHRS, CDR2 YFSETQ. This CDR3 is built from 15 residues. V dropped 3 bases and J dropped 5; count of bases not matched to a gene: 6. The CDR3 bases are TGCGCCAGCAGCTCAGACAGGGGATGGACCGGGGAGCTGTTTTTT. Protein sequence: CASSSDRGWTGELFF.

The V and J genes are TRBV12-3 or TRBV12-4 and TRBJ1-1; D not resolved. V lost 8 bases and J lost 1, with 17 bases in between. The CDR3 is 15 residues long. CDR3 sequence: CASGLVGDRNTEAFF. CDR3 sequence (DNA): TGTGCCAGCGGTCTCGTTGGGGATCGGAACACTGAAGCTTTCTTT.

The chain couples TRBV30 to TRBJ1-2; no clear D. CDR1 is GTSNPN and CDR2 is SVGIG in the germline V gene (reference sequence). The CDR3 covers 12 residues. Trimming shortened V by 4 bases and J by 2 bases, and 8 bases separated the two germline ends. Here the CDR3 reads CAWKGLNYGYTF. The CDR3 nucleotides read TGTGCCTGGAAAGGGTTGAACTATGGCTACACCTTC.

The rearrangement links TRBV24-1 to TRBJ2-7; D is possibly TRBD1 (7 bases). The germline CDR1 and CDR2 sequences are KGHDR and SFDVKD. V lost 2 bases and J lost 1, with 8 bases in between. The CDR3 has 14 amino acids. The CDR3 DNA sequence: TGTGCCACCAGTGATTCAGGGGGGTCCTACGAGCAGTACTTC. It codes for CATSDSGGSYEQYF.

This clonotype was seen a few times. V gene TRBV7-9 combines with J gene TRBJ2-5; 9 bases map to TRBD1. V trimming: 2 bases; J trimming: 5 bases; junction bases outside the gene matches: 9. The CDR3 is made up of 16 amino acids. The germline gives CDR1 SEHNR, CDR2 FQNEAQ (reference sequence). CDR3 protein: CASSLPGTGLGETQYF. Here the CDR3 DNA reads TGTGCCAGCAGCTTACCCGGGACAGGGTTAGGGGAGACCCAGTACTTC.

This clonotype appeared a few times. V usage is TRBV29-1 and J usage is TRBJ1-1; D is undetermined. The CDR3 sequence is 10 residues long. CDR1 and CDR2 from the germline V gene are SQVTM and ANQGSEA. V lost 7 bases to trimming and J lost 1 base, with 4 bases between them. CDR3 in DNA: TGCAGCGGTACGAACACTGAAGCTTTCTTT. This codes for CSGTNTEAFF.

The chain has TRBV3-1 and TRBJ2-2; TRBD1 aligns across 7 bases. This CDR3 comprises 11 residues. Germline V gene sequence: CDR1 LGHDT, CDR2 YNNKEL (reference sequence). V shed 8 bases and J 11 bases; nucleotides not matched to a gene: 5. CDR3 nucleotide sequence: TGTGCCAGCGGCCGGGACAGTGAGCTGTTTTTT. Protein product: CASGRDSELFF.

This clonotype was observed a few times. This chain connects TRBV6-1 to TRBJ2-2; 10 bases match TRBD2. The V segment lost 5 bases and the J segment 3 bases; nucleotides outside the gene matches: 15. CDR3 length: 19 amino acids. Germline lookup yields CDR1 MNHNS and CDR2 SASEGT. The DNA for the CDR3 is TGTGCCAGCAGTCCCGCCAGGGGTCTAGCGGGAGCAGACACCGGGGAGCTGTTTTTT. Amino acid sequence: CASSPARGLAGADTGELFF.